The 5 T cell receptor beta chains below all came from one sample that was sequenced in a study of blood T cell repertoires in COVID-19. Only in-frame clones appear in the TCRdb table, and some are missing; sequencing was by immunoSEQ multiplex PCR. The data contain under 150,000 clones, roughly 79% of them singletons. Material for sequencing was peripheral blood. These receptors were taken from a man older than 75 with acute or convalescent COVID-19.

The rearrangement joins TRBV5-3 to TRBJ2-1; 10 bases line up with TRBD2. TRBV5-3 is annotated as an ORF whose role is uncertain. V lost 0 bases and J lost 8; bases outside the gene matches: 14. This CDR3 contains 18 residues. CDR3: CARSLAAGGPECLYEQFF. CDR3 nucleotides: TGTGCCAGAAGCTTGGCAGCGGGGGGGCCAGAATGTTTGTATGAGCAGTTCTTC.

The gene calls are TRBV29-1 and TRBJ1-1; 7 bases agree with TRBD1. The V segment lost 4 bases and the J segment 1 base; nucleotides outside the gene matches: 3. CDR3 length: 13 residues. Germline loops: CDR1 SQVTM, CDR2 ANQGSEA. The CDR3 protein is CSVGDRTNTEAFF. Here the CDR3 DNA reads TGCAGCGTTGGGGACAGAACGAACACTGAAGCTTTCTTT.

This clone occurred a few times. CDR3 sequence: CASSQASPGSFTGELFF. CDR3 in DNA: TGCGCCAGCAGCCAAGCCTCCCCCGGGTCCTTCACCGGGGAGCTGTTTTTT. This chain uses TRBV4-1 with TRBJ2-2, with D unclear. This CDR3 has 17 amino acids. Germline CDR1 is MGHRA and CDR2 is YSYEKL. Deletions cut 1 base from V and 4 bases from J, with 16 bases between.

The chain combines TRBV4-1 with TRBJ1-1; no definite D call. This CDR3 comprises 15 residues. Looked up from germline, CDR1 is MGHRA and CDR2 is YSYEKL. The V and J ends lost 2 bases and 4 bases respectively, with 14 bases between them. The CDR3 region has the DNA TGCGCCAGCAGCCAATTTACAACCTCGGGCACTGAAGCTTTCTTT. It is translated as CASSQFTTSGTEAFF.

In its sample, this clone was seen a few times. J is TRBJ2-3 and V is TRBV4-1, with TRBD1 matching 7 bases. CDR3 size: 15 residues. V lost 0 bases to trimming and J lost 4 bases; unmatched junction nucleotides: 4. CDR1 is MGHRA, CDR2 YSYEKL, per germline. The DNA of the CDR3 is TGCGCCAGCAGCCAAGAACAGGGGTTCTCAGATACGCAGTATTTT. Amino acids: CASSQEQGFSDTQYF.